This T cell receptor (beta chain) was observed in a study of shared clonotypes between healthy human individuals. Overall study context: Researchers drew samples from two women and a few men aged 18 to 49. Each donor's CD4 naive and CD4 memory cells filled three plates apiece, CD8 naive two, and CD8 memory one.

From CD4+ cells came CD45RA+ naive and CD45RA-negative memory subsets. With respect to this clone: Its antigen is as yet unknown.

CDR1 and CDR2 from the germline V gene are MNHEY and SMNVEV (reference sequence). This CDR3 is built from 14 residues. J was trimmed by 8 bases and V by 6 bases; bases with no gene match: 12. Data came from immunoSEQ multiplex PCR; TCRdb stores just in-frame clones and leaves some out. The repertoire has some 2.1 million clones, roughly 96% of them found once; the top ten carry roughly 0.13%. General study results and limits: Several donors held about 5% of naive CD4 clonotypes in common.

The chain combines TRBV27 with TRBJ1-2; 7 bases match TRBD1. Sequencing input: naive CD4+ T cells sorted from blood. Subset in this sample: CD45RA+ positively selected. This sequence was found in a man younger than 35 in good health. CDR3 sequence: CASRASGGLGGYTF. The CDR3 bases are TGTGCCAGCAGGGCCTCAGGGGGTCTGGGGGGCTACACCTTC.